This T cell receptor beta chain emerged from a study of memory CD4+ T cells and cytomegalovirus serostatus. Turning to this clone: Its antigen remains unknown.

Germline CDR1 SEHNR, CDR2 FQNEAQ (reference sequence). The V end lost 7 bases, the J end lost 0 bases, and 18 bases lay between the germline ends. This CDR3 region has 16 residues. Repertoires were generated with immunoSEQ multiplex PCR, while TCRdb's copy carries only in-frame clones and drops some. The table has some 52,000 clones, around four fifths seen once. The sort gate was single viable CD3+CD4+CD8-CD45RO+ cells for memory CD4+ T cells. Regarding the study as a whole: Of under 200 reported CMV TCRbeta sequences, around 62 were found in memory CD4+ repertoires.

The genes are TRBV7-9 and TRBJ1-1, with D possibly TRBD1 on 5 matching bases. The sample was memory CD4+ T cells from blood. This sequence was found in an adult in good health and CMV-seropositive. DNA for the CDR3: TGTGCCAGCACCTCCCTAGGGACTCTCATGAACACTGAAGCTTTCTTT. This translates into CASTSLGTLMNTEAFF.